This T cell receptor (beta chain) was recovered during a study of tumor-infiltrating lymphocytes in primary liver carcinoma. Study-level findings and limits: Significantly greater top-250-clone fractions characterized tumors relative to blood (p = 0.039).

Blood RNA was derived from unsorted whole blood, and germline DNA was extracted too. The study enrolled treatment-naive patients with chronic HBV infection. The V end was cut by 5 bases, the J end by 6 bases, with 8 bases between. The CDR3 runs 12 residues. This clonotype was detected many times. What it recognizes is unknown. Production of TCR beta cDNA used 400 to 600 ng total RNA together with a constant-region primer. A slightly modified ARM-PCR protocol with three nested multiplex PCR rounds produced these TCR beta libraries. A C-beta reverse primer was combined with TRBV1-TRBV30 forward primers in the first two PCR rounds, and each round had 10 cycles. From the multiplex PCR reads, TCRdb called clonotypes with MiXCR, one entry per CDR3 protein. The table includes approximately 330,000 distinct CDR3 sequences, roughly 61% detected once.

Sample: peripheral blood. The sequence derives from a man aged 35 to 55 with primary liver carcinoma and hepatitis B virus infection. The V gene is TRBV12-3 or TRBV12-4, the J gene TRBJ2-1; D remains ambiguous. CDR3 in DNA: TGTGCCAGCAGTACCCCTGGCAATGAGCAGTTCTTC. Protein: CASSTPGNEQFF.